These 5 T cell receptor beta chains came from one sample sequenced in a study of blood T cell repertoires in COVID-19. Profiled with immunoSEQ multiplex PCR; TCRdb holds only in-frame clones, not every one. The table records roughly 96,000 clones, around 81% of them present only once. Material for sequencing was peripheral blood. The receptors here all came from a man between 60 and 75 years old with acute or convalescent COVID-19.

The CDR3 nucleotides are TGTGCCAGCGCCGGGACTAGCGGGAGGGCAACCTACAATGAGCAGTTCTTC. This encodes CASAGTSGRATYNEQFF. The V call is TRBV27, the J call TRBJ2-1, with TRBD2 identical over 16 bases. The CDR3 has 17 residues. CDR1 MNHEY and CDR2 SMNVEV come from the germline V gene (reference sequence). Trimming at V came to 8 bases and at J to 2 bases, leaving 6 bases not matched to a gene.

This sequence joins TRBV9 and TRBJ1-6, with D possibly being TRBD1 (6 bases). CDR3 length: 14 amino acids. Germline CDR1 reads SGDLS; CDR2 reads YYNGEE. Trimming stripped 0 bases from V and 10 bases from J, with 11 bases between. The CDR3 sequence: CASSVGTVGSPLHF. CDR3 bases: TGTGCCAGCAGCGTAGGGACAGTAGGGTCACCCCTCCACTTT.

The V gene is TRBV12-3 or TRBV12-4, the J gene TRBJ2-1, with unresolved D. The V gene lost 6 bases and the J gene lost 10 bases, with 10 bases spanning the gap. CDR3 length: 11 residues. Here the CDR3 reads CASRQRKEQFF. The CDR3 DNA reads as TGTGCCAGCAGACAACGAAAGGAGCAGTTCTTC.

The chain carries TRBV6-1 and TRBJ2-1, with D maybe TRBD1 (5 bases). The germline CDR1 and CDR2 sequences are MNHNS and SASEGT. Trimming pared 4 bases from V and 0 bases from J, leaving 13 bases between. The CDR3 loop spans 16 amino acids. CDR3 protein: CASSVGAFSSYNEQFF. The CDR3 coding sequence is TGTGCCAGCAGTGTAGGGGCCTTCAGCTCCTACAATGAGCAGTTCTTC.

CDR3 coding DNA: TGTGCCAGCAGTTTAACAGGGGTGGTGACTGAAGCTTTCTTT. Its protein is CASSLTGVVTEAFF. The chain joins TRBV28 to TRBJ1-1, with TRBD1 matching 7 bases. This CDR3 is built from 14 residues. With V trimmed by 2 bases and J by 5 bases, 5 bases remained unmatched. Germline lookup yields CDR1 MDHEN and CDR2 SYDVKM.